Listed here are 24 T cell receptor beta chains from one sample, sequenced in a study of cytomegalovirus exposure and HLA in healthy donors. Researchers ran the PCR with 60 Vbeta and 13 Jbeta primers. Only in-frame clones appear in the TCRdb table, and some are missing; sequencing was by immunoSEQ multiplex PCR. The sample has about 150,000 clones, 65% to 85% seen once. The sequencing input was PBMCs. The origin of the receptors is a man aged 45-65 years in good health and CMV-seropositive.

This clone was found once. One end of the junction varies from germline; a read error may be responsible. The rearrangement joins TRBV6-5 to TRBJ2-5; 8 bases are a match to TRBD1. Germline V gene sequence: CDR1 MNHEY, CDR2 SVGAGI. The CDR3 has 14 amino acids. This chain's CDR3 is CAGSYSRGRETQYF. For the CDR3, the DNA is TGTGCCGGCAGTTACTCCAGGGGGCGGGAGACCCAGTACTTC.

This chain uses TRBV2 with TRBJ2-7; TRBD2 agrees at 10 bases. Losses at the gene ends were 3 bases for V and 7 bases for J; bases not matched to a gene: 3. The CDR3 spans 13 residues. Per the germline V gene, CDR1 is SNHLY and CDR2 is FYNNEI. The CDR3 DNA is TGTGCCAGCAGTGAGAATAGCGGGGGGGAGCAGTACTTC. This sequence encodes CASSENSGGEQYF.

V gene TRBV27 combines with J gene TRBJ1-2, with 11 bases lining up with TRBD1. Germline V gene lookup returns CDR1 MNHEY and CDR2 SMNVEV (reference sequence). V trimming: 6 bases; J trimming: 8 bases; junction bases outside the gene matches: 2. The CDR3 extends over 12 amino acids. CDR3 nucleotide sequence: TGTGCCAGCAGCGGACAGGGGGCGGGCTACACCTTC. It specifies CASSGQGAGYTF.

The rearrangement uses TRBV9 and TRBJ2-5; D unclear. The CDR3 is 14 residues long. V was pared by 2 bases and J by 2 bases, with 10 bases between. CDR1 SGDLS and CDR2 YYNGEE come from the germline V gene. CDR3 amino acids: CASSVRGTQETQYF. The DNA of the CDR3 is TGTGCCAGCAGCGTGCGCGGAACTCAAGAGACCCAGTACTTC.

Of note for this clone: This sample includes further DNA sequences coding for the same CDR3. This chain uses TRBV6-5 with TRBJ1-2; 8 nucleotides line up with TRBD1. The germline CDR1 and CDR2 sequences are MNHEY and SVGAGI. V lost 0 bases to trimming and J lost 5 bases; unmatched junction nucleotides: 8. The CDR3 contains 16 residues. The CDR3 coding sequence is TGTGCCAGCAGTTACTCAGGGACAGGACCGATTTATGGCTACACCTTC. Residues: CASSYSGTGPIYGYTF.

This clone was counted a single time. The chain joins TRBV11-2 to TRBJ1-6, with TRBD1 matching 8 bases. V shed 5 bases and J 2 bases; nucleotides not matched to a gene: 8. Germline CDR1 reads SGHAT; CDR2 reads FQNNGV. The CDR3 consists of 17 residues. The DNA for the CDR3 is TGTGCCAGCAGCGCCACAGGGGGAGAAACCTATAATTCACCCCTCCACTTT. This sequence encodes CASSATGGETYNSPLHF.

This clone was found a few times. CDR3 in amino acids: CASRAGLRSYEQYF. CDR3 sequence (DNA): TGTGCCAGCAGGGCGGGACTAAGGTCATACGAGCAGTACTTC. This chain uses TRBV7-2 with TRBJ2-7, with TRBD2 matching over 7 bases. Losses at the gene ends were 6 bases for V and 4 bases for J; bases not matched to a gene: 9. CDR3 length: 14 residues. Germline V gene data show CDR1 as SGHTA and CDR2 as FQGNSA.

The sample holds one count of this clone. The chain has TRBV5-1 and TRBJ2-7, with D perhaps matching TRBD2 (6 bases). V gave up 4 bases and J gave up 0 bases, with 14 bases separating them. This CDR3 is built from 15 residues. Germline CDR1 reads SGHRS; CDR2 reads YFSETQ. This CDR3 reads CASSPISGPSYEQYF. The CDR3 region has the DNA TGCGCCAGCAGCCCCATCAGCGGGCCCTCCTACGAGCAGTACTTC.

The chain recombines TRBV28 with TRBJ2-1; TRBD1 matches at 8 bases. The trim removed 6 bases at V and 7 bases at J, leaving 11 bases unmatched. Germline CDR1 and CDR2: MDHEN and SYDVKM. The CDR3 contains 15 residues. Here the CDR3 reads CASRDRQGTMNEQFF. As DNA, the CDR3 is TGTGCCAGCAGGGATAGACAGGGGACGATGAATGAGCAGTTCTTC.

V and J are TRBV11-2 and TRBJ1-4, with D possibly being TRBD1 (6 bases). The CDR3 sequence is 16 residues long. V gave up 5 bases and J gave up 0 bases, with 13 bases separating them. Germline CDR1 and CDR2: SGHAT and FQNNGV. CDR3 residues: CASSLRAGATNEKLFF. In nucleotides, the CDR3 is TGTGCCAGCAGCCTAAGGGCAGGGGCAACTAATGAAAAACTGTTTTTT.

The rearrangement links TRBV10-2 to TRBJ2-3, with TRBD2 matching 8 bases. Losses at the gene ends were 7 bases for V and 6 bases for J; bases not matched to a gene: 15. The CDR3 has 16 residues. Germline loops: CDR1 WSHSY, CDR2 SAAADI. DNA of the CDR3: TGCGCCAGCATAGGGGTAGCGGGACTCCTCGGGGATACGCAGTATTTT. Residues: CASIGVAGLLGDTQYF.

The chain has TRBV28 and TRBJ2-4; D not certain. Trimming stripped 7 bases from V and 0 bases from J, with 4 bases between. CDR3 length: 12 amino acids. Germline V gene lookup returns CDR1 MDHEN and CDR2 SYDVKM. DNA of the CDR3: TGTGCCAGCATGAGAGCCAAAAACATTCAGTACTTC. Protein: CASMRAKNIQYF.

The chain is built from TRBV28 and TRBJ1-5; the match to TRBD1 covers 7 bases. J lost 4 bases, V lost 1 base, and 4 bases had no gene match. Germline CDR1 and CDR2: MDHEN and SYDVKM. The CDR3 covers 15 residues. CDR3 sequence: CASSLSGGNNQPQHF. CDR3 DNA: TGTGCCAGCAGTTTATCAGGGGGGAATAATCAGCCCCAGCATTTT.

The chain couples TRBV19 to TRBJ2-7; D is ambiguous. V was shortened by 5 bases and J by 3 bases, with 11 bases between the two germline ends. The CDR3 consists of 13 residues. The germline V gene encodes CDR1 LNHDA and CDR2 SQIVND (reference sequence). The CDR3 protein is CASSVKSGYEQYF. The CDR3 DNA sequence: TGTGCCAGTAGTGTTAAGTCCGGCTACGAGCAGTACTTC.

This chain connects TRBV5-1 to TRBJ1-4, with D unresolved. With 4 bases removed from V and 0 bases from J, the gap between germline ends came to 13 bases. The CDR3 is 16 amino acids. The germline CDR1 and CDR2 sequences are SGHRS and YFSETQ. The CDR3: CASSPITSATNEKLFF. CDR3 nucleotide sequence: TGCGCCAGCAGCCCCATCACAAGTGCAACTAATGAAAAACTGTTTTTT.

The chain has TRBV6-1 and TRBJ1-1; D not certain. The CDR3 runs 17 residues. CDR1 is MNHNS, CDR2 SASEGT, per germline. V lost 0 bases, J lost 2 bases, and 16 bases lay in between. The chain's CDR3 is CASSEARVRGINTEAFF. CDR3 in DNA: TGTGCCAGCAGTGAAGCAAGGGTCCGGGGTATAAACACTGAAGCTTTCTTT.

This rearrangement joins TRBV27 to TRBJ2-7; 9 nucleotides match TRBD1. There are 13 residues in the CDR3. Germline V gene lookup returns CDR1 MNHEY and CDR2 SMNVEV (reference sequence). V dropped 5 bases and J dropped 5; count of bases not matched to a gene: 4. The CDR3 DNA is TGTGCCAGCAGTGGACAGGGGATGCACGAGCAGTACTTC. Encoded protein: CASSGQGMHEQYF.

The CDR3 region is CASSLGGQGGNSPLHF. DNA for the CDR3: TGTGCCAGCAGCTTAGGCGGACAGGGGGGAAATTCACCCCTCCACTTT. This chain uses TRBV13 with TRBJ1-6, with TRBD1 matching over 10 bases. With V trimmed by 0 bases and J by 7 bases, 3 bases remained unmatched. There are 16 residues in the CDR3. Germline V gene sequence: CDR1 PRHDT, CDR2 FYEKMQ (reference sequence). The full variable domain, its missing parts supplied by reference TRBV13 and TRBJ1-6, is AAGVIQSPRHLIKEKRETATLKCYPIPRHDTVYWYQQGPGQDPQFLISFYEKMQSDKGSIPDRFSAQQFSDYHSELNMSSLELGDSALYFCASSLGGQGGNSPLHFGNGTRLTVT.

The chain has TRBV2 and TRBJ1-1; D is uncertain. V lost 2 bases to trimming and J lost 5 bases, with 12 bases between them. The CDR3 contains 14 residues. Germline V CDR1 and CDR2: SNHLY, FYNNEI. The CDR3 coding sequence is TGTGCCAGCAGTGAATCGGTCGGGTGGACTGAAGCTTTCTTT. The encoded protein is CASSESVGWTEAFF. The whole variable domain, remainder taken from reference TRBV2 and TRBJ1-1, is EPEVTQTPSHQVTQMGQEVILRCVPISNHLYFYWYRQILGQKVEFLVSFYNNEISEKSEIFDDQFSVERPDGSNFTLKIRSTKLEDSAMYFCASSESVGWTEAFFGQGTRLTVV.

As to this clone: The junction departs from germline at one end; a sequencing error may be responsible. The chain carries TRBV7-7 and TRBJ2-5, with 13 bases aligning to TRBD2. The CDR3 is 16 amino acids. CDR1 is SSHAT, CDR2 FNYEAQ, per germline (reference sequence). The CDR3 sequence: CASSLGGLAGQETQYF. The CDR3 DNA reads TGTGCTAGCAGCTTAGGGGGACTAGCGGGGCAAGAGACCCAGTACTTC.

CDR3: CASSLSPNQETQYF. The CDR3 DNA follows: TGTGCCAGCAGCTTGTCCCCTAACCAAGAGACCCAGTACTTC. V and J are TRBV5-6 and TRBJ2-5; D call uncertain. The CDR3 has 14 amino acids. Germline V gene data show CDR1 as SGHDT and CDR2 as YYEEEE. Trimming removed 1 base at V and 0 bases at J, with 7 bases between.

This clone has just one count. V usage is TRBV9 and J usage is TRBJ2-1, with D perhaps matching TRBD2 (5 bases). Trimming took 5 bases from V and 4 from J, leaving 16 bases between them. CDR1 is SGDLS and CDR2 is YYNGEE in the germline V gene. CDR3 size: 15 residues. CDR3 coding DNA: TGTGCCAGCAGGGGTACCGTCGGGGATTACAATGAGCAGTTCTTC. Its protein is CASRGTVGDYNEQFF.

This chain links TRBV10-1 with TRBJ1-2; 7 nucleotides line up with TRBD1. The CDR3 is 14 residues long. The germline V gene has CDR1 WNHNN and CDR2 SYGVQD (reference sequence). Trimming cost V 4 bases and J 7 bases; bases outside gene matches: 9. The CDR3 DNA reads as TGCGCCAGCAGTGCCGACAGGGTAAAGGGTGGCTACACCTTC. Translating gives CASSADRVKGGYTF.

The chain recombines TRBV10-3 with TRBJ2-7, with 10 bases aligning to TRBD1. J was trimmed by 2 bases and V by 3 bases; bases with no gene match: 10. CDR3 length: 17 residues. CDR1 is ENHRY and CDR2 is SYGVKD in the germline V gene. The chain's CDR3 is CAISDPSVGQGPYEQYF. The CDR3 coding sequence is TGTGCCATCAGTGACCCAAGTGTGGGACAGGGGCCCTACGAGCAGTACTTC.